The 11 T cell receptor beta chains presented below share a single source sample, sequenced in a study of beta chain features in type 1 diabetes. Study findings and constraints: Moderate yet significant TCRB CDR3 shortening was seen in Type 1 diabetes patients in all four CD4+ subsets.

Their antigens are not known. The entirety of the isolated RNA underwent reverse transcription, so expressed TCRB transcripts were sequenced. Using immunoSEQ multiplex PCR, the repertoire was profiled, and TCRdb retains in-frame clones only, with some absent. In the table there are about 260,000 clones, roughly a quarter of which are singletons. The source material was naive CD4+ T cells from blood. The receptors derive from a woman in her twenties or thirties with type 1 diabetes.

A few counts support this clone. The chain couples TRBV4-1 to TRBJ2-3; maybe TRBD2 (5 bases). V lost 0 bases to trimming and J lost 0 bases, with 7 bases between them. The CDR3 covers 15 residues. Germline CDR1 reads MGHRA; CDR2 reads YSYEKL. The DNA of the CDR3 is TGCGCCAGCAGCCAAGATCGGACTAGCACAGATACGCAGTATTTT. This sequence encodes CASSQDRTSTDTQYF.

The chain recombines TRBV9 with TRBJ2-1; TRBD1 is a possible D gene (6 bases). The CDR3 is 16 residues long. The V end was cut by 0 bases, the J end by 1 base, with 11 bases between. CDR1 is SGDLS, CDR2 YYNGEE, per germline. The DNA for the CDR3 is TGTGCCAGCAGCGTAGTGTCTGGACAGTCCTACAATGAGCAGTTCTTC. It translates to CASSVVSGQSYNEQFF.

This clone was observed a single time. The chain links TRBV6-6 to TRBJ1-1; TRBD1 might be the D (6 bases). The germline gives CDR1 MNHNY, CDR2 SVGAGI (reference sequence). The germline V and J ends were trimmed by 7 bases and 1 base, with 19 bases remaining between them. CDR3 length: 16 amino acids. The CDR3 loop reads CASIQTGSRPNTEAFF. The CDR3 DNA reads TGTGCCAGCATTCAAACAGGGTCTCGACCGAACACTGAAGCTTTCTTT.

A few counts support this clone. The junction departs from germline at one end; a sequencing error may be responsible. V usage is TRBV4-1 and J usage is TRBJ1-4; D is possibly TRBD1 (5 bases). Germline V lookup: CDR1 MGHRA, CDR2 YSYEKL. The CDR3 consists of 11 residues. The CDR3 bases are TGCGCCAGCAGCCACCTGGACACGTTGGCTTTT. Amino acids: CASSHLDTLAF.

CDR3 DNA sequence: TGTGCCAGCAGTGCGATTACAGGGGGCTCGAACACTGAAGCTTTCTTT. Amino acids: CASSAITGGSNTEAFF. The chain carries TRBV25-1 and TRBJ1-1; the match to TRBD1 covers 9 bases. This CDR3 contains 16 residues. The V segment lost 4 bases and the J segment 1 base; nucleotides outside the gene matches: 7. Germline assignment: CDR1 MGHDK and CDR2 SYGVNS.

This clone turned up a few times. The rearrangement joins TRBV4-1 to TRBJ2-6; TRBD1 is a possible D gene (7 bases). The germline gives CDR1 MGHRA, CDR2 YSYEKL. This CDR3 is 19 amino acids long. Deletions cut 5 bases from V and 2 bases from J, with 22 bases between. This CDR3 is CASSRSPPGGSTGANVLTF. The CDR3 region has the DNA TGCGCCAGCAGCAGATCCCCGCCAGGGGGGAGTACTGGGGCCAACGTCCTGACTTTC.

This clone was seen a handful of times. The chain employs TRBV6-6 and TRBJ1-2; D not certain. This CDR3 has 13 residues. Trimming shortened V by 2 bases and J by 3 bases, and 7 bases separated the two germline ends. Germline CDR1 MNHNY, CDR2 SVGAGI (reference sequence). In DNA, the CDR3 is TGTGCCAGCAGTTACCGGGATGACTATGGCTACACCTTC. Translated, it gives CASSYRDDYGYTF.

This clone was observed a few times. The J gene is TRBJ2-3, the V gene TRBV2; a possible D gene is TRBD2 (5 bases). The CDR3 spans 15 residues. Germline CDR1 and CDR2: SNHLY and FYNNEI. Trimming left V 6 bases short and J 0 bases short, with 13 bases between. CDR3 bases: TGTGCCAGCAGGGCGAGCGGAGCCAGCACAGATACGCAGTATTTT. Protein product: CASRASGASTDTQYF.

The count of this clone is one. The V call is TRBV5-1, the J call TRBJ1-1; possible D gene TRBD1, 5 bases. The CDR3 is made up of 13 amino acids. CDR1 is SGHRS, CDR2 YFSETQ, per germline. V shed 0 bases and J shed 7 bases, with 10 bases lying between them. The CDR3 here is CASSLGPGGEAFF. The CDR3 bases are TGCGCCAGCAGCTTGGGGCCGGGGGGTGAAGCTTTCTTT.

This clone was observed a few times. This sequence joins TRBV7-9 and TRBJ1-1; 8 nucleotides match TRBD1. From germline, CDR1 is SEHNR and CDR2 FQNEAQ (reference sequence). V lost 5 bases to trimming and J lost 5 bases; unmatched junction nucleotides: 10. The CDR3 runs to 15 residues. The CDR3 region has the DNA TGTGCCAGCAGCAACGGACAGGGAGTTAGGACTGAAGCTTTCTTT. Translated: CASSNGQGVRTEAFF. Together with reference TRBV7-9 and TRBJ1-1, the CDR3 gives the full variable domain: DTGVSQNPRHKITKRGQNVTFRCDPISEHNRLYWYRQTLGQGPEFLTYFQNEAQLEKSRLLSDRFSAERPKGSFSTLEIQRTEQGDSAMYLCASSNGQGVRTEAFFGQGTRLTVV.

The chain links TRBV28 to TRBJ2-5, with D possibly matching TRBD1 (6 bases). Trimming left V 5 bases short and J 4 bases short, with 14 bases between. Germline V gives CDR1 MDHEN, CDR2 SYDVKM. This CDR3 has 14 residues. The CDR3 region is CASSQGTSLETQYF. CDR3 in DNA: TGTGCCAGCAGTCAGGGGACATCCTTAGAGACCCAGTACTTC.